One sample yielded the 9 T cell receptor beta chains listed below, sequenced in a study of T cells in narcolepsy (dated by TCRdb to 2016 to 2019). Library preparation employed the immunoSEQ multiplex PCR assay. TCRdb retrieved this table from immuneACCESS and kept in-frame rearrangements only. Not all clones are present; in checked studies, unresolved V genes account for under half, and no reason is known for the remainder. In this sample the table shows around 32,000 clones, around 75% of which occur a single time. Around 0.96% of the sample is in the top ten clones. Sequencing was carried out using CD45RA- memory CD4+ T cells from PBMCs. The cell subset or site label corresponds to: memory T cells sorted ex vivo from peripheral blood. The receptors were gathered from a human donor with narcolepsy.

The chain carries TRBV11-2 and TRBJ2-3; no clear D. Trimming pared 5 bases from V and 7 bases from J, leaving 10 bases between. The V gene's germline CDR1 is SGHAT and CDR2 FQNNGV. CDR3 size: 12 residues. The CDR3 bases are TGTGCCAGCAGCCCGGATTTACATACGCAGTATTTT. This gives the protein CASSPDLHTQYF.

This clone has a single count. V and J are TRBV5-1 and TRBJ1-5; D not certain. This CDR3 spans 18 amino acids. Trimming removed 0 bases from V and 0 bases from J, with 16 bases in between. Germline-derived CDR1 and CDR2 are SGHRS and YFSETQ. This CDR3 is CASSLDRRGANSNQPQHF. CDR3 in DNA: TGCGCCAGCAGCTTGGATCGGCGAGGCGCTAATAGCAATCAGCCCCAGCATTTT.

J is TRBJ1-4 and V is TRBV30; D unresolved. CDR1 is GTSNPN, CDR2 SVGIG, per germline (reference sequence). This CDR3 has 14 amino acids. The V end was cut by 1 base, the J end by 4 bases, with 10 bases between. CDR3: CAWSATGDNEKLFF. The DNA for the CDR3 is TGTGCCTGGAGTGCCACCGGGGATAATGAAAAACTGTTTTTT. The variable domain in full, completed from reference TRBV30 and TRBJ1-4, reads SQTIHQWPATLVQPVGSPLSLECTVEGTSNPNLYWYRQAAGRGLQLLFYSVGIGQISSEVPQNLSASRPQDRQFILSSKKLLLSDSGFYLCAWSATGDNEKLFFGSGTQLSVL.

Worth noting for this clone: In the same sample, other DNA sequences code for this CDR3. The chain couples TRBV27 to TRBJ2-3; 7 nucleotides match TRBD2. V shed 2 bases and J 2 bases; nucleotides not matched to a gene: 7. Germline CDR1 MNHEY, CDR2 SMNVEV (reference sequence). The CDR3 has 16 amino acids. The CDR3 DNA reads TGTGCCAGCAGTTTAACCCTAGCGGTAAACACAGATACGCAGTATTTT. This encodes CASSLTLAVNTDTQYF.

The genes are TRBV19 and TRBJ1-5, with 7 bases lining up with TRBD1. Per the germline V gene, CDR1 is LNHDA and CDR2 is SQIVND (reference sequence). The CDR3 runs 15 residues. With V trimmed by 7 bases and J by 5 bases, 11 bases remained unmatched. Here the CDR3 reads CASTLDRASYQPQHF. DNA for the CDR3: TGTGCCAGTACCCTCGACAGGGCCTCTTATCAGCCCCAGCATTTT.

A single count supports this clone. The rearrangement uses TRBV5-4 and TRBJ1-2, with D possibly being TRBD1 (5 bases). The germline V and J ends were trimmed by 3 bases and 6 bases, with 18 bases remaining between them. CDR1 and CDR2 (germline): SGHNT, YYREEE (reference sequence). There are 15 residues in the CDR3. The CDR3 loop is CASSSAFRGTNGYTF. The CDR3 DNA reads TGTGCCAGCAGCTCTGCGTTTAGGGGCACTAATGGCTACACCTTC.

The rearrangement joins TRBV7-2 to TRBJ1-3; no clear D gene. The CDR3 is made up of 15 amino acids. Per the germline V gene, CDR1 is SGHTA and CDR2 is FQGNSA. Between the trimmed V and J ends, which lost 1 base and 0 bases, there was a span of 7 bases. In DNA form, the CDR3 reads TGTGCCAGCAGCTTAGTTGGTTCCTCTGGAAACACCATATATTTT. This codes for CASSLVGSSGNTIYF.

As concerns this clone: The same CDR3 also results from other DNA sequences found in this sample. This chain uses TRBV28 with TRBJ1-2, with D possibly matching TRBD1 (6 bases). CDR3 length equals 13 residues. The ends were cut back, 2 bases at V and 5 bases at J, with 9 bases in the middle. Germline values: CDR1 MDHEN, CDR2 SYDVKM. CDR3 coding DNA: TGTGCCAGCAGTTTAACAGGGTTGTATGGCTACACCTTC. As protein: CASSLTGLYGYTF.

This chain links TRBV18 with TRBJ1-2; 11 nucleotides agree with TRBD1. This CDR3 comprises 18 residues. Trimming removed 3 bases from V and 2 bases from J; junction bases left unmatched: 11. Germline loops: CDR1 KGHSH, CDR2 LQKENI. The CDR3 spells CASSPIGQGALGNYGYTF. The CDR3, as DNA: TGTGCCAGCTCACCGATCGGACAGGGGGCCTTAGGGAACTATGGCTACACCTTC.